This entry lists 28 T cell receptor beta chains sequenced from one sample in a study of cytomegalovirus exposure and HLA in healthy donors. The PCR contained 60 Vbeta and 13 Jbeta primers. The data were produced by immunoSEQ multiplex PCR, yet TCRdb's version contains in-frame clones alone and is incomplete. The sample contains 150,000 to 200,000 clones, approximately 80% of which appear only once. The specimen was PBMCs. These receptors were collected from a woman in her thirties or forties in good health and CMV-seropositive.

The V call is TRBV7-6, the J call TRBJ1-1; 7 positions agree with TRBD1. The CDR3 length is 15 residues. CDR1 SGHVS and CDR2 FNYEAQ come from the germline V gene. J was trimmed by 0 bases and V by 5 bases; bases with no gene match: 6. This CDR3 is CASSPEGAVNTEAFF. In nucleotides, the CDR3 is TGTGCCAGCAGCCCCGAGGGGGCCGTGAACACTGAAGCTTTCTTT.

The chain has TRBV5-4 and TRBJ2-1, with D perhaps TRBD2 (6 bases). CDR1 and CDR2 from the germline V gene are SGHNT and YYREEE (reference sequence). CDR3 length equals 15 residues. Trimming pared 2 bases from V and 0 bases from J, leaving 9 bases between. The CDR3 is CASSLGTVSYNEQFF. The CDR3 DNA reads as TGTGCCAGCAGCTTAGGGACTGTCTCCTACAATGAGCAGTTCTTC.

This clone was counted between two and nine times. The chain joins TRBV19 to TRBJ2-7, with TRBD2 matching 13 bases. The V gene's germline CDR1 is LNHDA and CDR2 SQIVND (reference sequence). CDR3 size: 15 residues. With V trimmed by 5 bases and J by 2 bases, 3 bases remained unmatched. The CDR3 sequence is CASSWTSGGTYEQYF. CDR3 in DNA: TGTGCCAGTAGTTGGACTAGCGGGGGAACCTACGAGCAGTACTTC.

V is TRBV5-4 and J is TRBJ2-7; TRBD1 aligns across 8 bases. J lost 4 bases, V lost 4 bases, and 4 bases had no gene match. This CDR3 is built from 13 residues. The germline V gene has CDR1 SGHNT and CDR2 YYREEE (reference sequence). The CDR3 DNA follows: TGTGCCAGCAGCCTGGGGACAGGATACGAGCAGTACTTC. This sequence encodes CASSLGTGYEQYF.

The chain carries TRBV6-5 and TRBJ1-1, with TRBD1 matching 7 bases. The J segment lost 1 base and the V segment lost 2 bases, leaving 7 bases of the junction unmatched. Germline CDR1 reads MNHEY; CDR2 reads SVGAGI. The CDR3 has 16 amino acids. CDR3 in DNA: TGTGCCAGCAGTTACCGATTAACAGGGGCGAACACTGAAGCTTTCTTT. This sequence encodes CASSYRLTGANTEAFF.

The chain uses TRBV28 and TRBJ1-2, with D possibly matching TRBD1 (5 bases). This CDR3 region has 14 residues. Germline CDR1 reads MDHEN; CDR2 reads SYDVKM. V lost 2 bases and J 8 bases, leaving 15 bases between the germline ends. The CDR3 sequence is CASSLPSGMGGYTF. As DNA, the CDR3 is TGTGCCAGCAGTTTACCTTCAGGGATGGGGGGCTACACCTTC.

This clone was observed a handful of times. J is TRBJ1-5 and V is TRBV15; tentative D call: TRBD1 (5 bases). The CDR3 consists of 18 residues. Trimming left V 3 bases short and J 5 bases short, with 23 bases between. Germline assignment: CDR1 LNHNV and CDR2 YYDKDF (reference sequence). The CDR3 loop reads CATSRVRSMRGGDQPQHF. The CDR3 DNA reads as TGTGCCACCAGCAGGGTTAGATCTATGCGGGGAGGGGATCAGCCCCAGCATTTT.

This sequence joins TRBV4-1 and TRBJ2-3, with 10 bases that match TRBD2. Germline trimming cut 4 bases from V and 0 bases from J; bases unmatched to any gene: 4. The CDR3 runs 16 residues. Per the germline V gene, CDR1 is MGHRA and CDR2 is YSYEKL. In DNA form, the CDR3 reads TGCGCCAGCAGCCCTTGGACTAGCGGTAGCACAGATACGCAGTATTTT. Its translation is CASSPWTSGSTDTQYF.

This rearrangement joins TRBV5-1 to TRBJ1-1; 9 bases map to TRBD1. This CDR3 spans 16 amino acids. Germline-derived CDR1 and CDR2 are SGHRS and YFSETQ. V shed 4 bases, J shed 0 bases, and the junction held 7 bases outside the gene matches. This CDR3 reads CASSVRDRAMNTEAFF. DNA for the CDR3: TGCGCCAGCAGCGTCCGGGACAGGGCCATGAACACTGAAGCTTTCTTT.

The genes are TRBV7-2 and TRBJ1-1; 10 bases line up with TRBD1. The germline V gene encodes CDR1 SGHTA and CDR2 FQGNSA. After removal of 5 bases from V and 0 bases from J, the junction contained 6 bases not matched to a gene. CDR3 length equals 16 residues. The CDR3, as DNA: TGTGCCAGCAGCCCGGGACAGGGGATTTTGAACACTGAAGCTTTCTTT. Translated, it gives CASSPGQGILNTEAFF.

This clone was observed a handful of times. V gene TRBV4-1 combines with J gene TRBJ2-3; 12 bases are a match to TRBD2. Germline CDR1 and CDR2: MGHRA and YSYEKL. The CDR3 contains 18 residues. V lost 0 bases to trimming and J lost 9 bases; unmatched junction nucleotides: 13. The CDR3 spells CASSQDATSGGRRDTQYF. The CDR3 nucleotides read TGCGCCAGCAGCCAAGATGCAACTAGCGGGGGGCGAAGAGACACGCAGTATTTT.

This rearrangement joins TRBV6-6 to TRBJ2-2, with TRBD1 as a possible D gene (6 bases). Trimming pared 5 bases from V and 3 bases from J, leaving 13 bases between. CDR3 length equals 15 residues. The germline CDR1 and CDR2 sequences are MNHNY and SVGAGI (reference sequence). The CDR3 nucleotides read TGTGCCAGCAGTCGTACAGGGTTTCACACCGGGGAGCTGTTTTTT. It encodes CASSRTGFHTGELFF.

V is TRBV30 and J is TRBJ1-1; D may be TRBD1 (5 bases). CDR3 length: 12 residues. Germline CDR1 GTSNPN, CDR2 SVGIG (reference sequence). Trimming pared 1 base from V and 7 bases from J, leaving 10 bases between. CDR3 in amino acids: CAWSAQGDEAFF. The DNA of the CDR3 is TGTGCCTGGAGTGCCCAGGGCGATGAAGCTTTCTTT.

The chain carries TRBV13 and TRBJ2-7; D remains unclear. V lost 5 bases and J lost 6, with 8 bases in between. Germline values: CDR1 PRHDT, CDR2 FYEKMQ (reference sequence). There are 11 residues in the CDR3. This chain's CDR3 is CASSLQTEQYF. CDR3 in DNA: TGTGCCAGCAGCCTACAGACCGAGCAGTACTTC. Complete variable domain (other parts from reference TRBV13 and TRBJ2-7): AAGVIQSPRHLIKEKRETATLKCYPIPRHDTVYWYQQGPGQDPQFLISFYEKMQSDKGSIPDRFSAQQFSDYHSELNMSSLELGDSALYFCASSLQTEQYFGPGTRLTVT.

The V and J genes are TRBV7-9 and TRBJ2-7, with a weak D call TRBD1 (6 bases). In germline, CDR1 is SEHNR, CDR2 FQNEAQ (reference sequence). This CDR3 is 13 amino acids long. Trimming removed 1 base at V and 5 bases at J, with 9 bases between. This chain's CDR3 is CASSLVSGDEQYF. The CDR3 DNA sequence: TGTGCCAGCAGCTTAGTGTCAGGGGACGAGCAGTACTTC.

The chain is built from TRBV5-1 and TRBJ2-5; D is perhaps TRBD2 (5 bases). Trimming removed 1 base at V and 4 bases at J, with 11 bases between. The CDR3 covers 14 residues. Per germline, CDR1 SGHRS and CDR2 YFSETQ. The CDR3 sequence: CASSLNGMRETQYF. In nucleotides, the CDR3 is TGCGCCAGCAGCTTGAACGGGATGAGAGAGACCCAGTACTTC.

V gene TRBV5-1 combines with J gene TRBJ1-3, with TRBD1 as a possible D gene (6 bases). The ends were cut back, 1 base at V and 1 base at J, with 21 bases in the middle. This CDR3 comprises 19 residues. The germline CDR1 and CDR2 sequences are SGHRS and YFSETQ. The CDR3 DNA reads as TGCGCCAGCAGCTTGAATAGTAGGGTCGGGGGGGCTTCTGGAAACACCATATATTTT. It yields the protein CASSLNSRVGGASGNTIYF. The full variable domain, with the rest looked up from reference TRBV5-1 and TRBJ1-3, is KAGVTQTPRYLIKTRGQQVTLSCSPISGHRSVSWYQQTPGQGLQFLFEYFSETQRNKGNFPGRFSGRQFSNSRSEMNVSTLELGDSALYLCASSLNSRVGGASGNTIYFGEGSWLTVV.

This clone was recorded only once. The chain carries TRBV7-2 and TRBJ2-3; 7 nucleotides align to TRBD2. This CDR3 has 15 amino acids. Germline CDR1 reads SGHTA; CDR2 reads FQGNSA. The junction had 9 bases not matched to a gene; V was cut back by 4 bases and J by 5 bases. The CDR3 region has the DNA TGTGCCAGCAGCTCGACTGGGGGGGAGGGAGATACGCAGTATTTT. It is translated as CASSSTGGEGDTQYF.

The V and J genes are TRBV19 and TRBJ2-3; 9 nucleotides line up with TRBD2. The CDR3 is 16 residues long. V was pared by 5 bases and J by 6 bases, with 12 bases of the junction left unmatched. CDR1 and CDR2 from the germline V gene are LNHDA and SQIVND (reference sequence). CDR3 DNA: TGTGCCAGTAGTTCCGGGGTAGCGGGAGCACTTGATACGCAGTATTTT. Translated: CASSSGVAGALDTQYF.

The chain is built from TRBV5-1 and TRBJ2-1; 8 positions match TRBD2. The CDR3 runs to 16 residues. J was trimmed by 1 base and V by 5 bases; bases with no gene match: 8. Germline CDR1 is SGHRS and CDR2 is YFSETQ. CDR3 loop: CASSPPASGSYNEQFF. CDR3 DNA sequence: TGCGCCAGCAGTCCCCCCGCTAGCGGGTCCTACAATGAGCAGTTCTTC. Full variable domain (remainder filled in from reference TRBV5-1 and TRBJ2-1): KAGVTQTPRYLIKTRGQQVTLSCSPISGHRSVSWYQQTPGQGLQFLFEYFSETQRNKGNFPGRFSGRQFSNSRSEMNVSTLELGDSALYLCASSPPASGSYNEQFFGPGTRLTVL.

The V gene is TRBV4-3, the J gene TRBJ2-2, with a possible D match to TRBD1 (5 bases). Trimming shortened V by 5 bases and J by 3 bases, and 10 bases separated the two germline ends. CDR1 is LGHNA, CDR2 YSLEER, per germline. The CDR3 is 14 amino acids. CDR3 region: CASSGLRDTGELFF. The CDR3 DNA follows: TGCGCCAGCAGCGGCCTCAGGGACACCGGGGAGCTGTTTTTT.

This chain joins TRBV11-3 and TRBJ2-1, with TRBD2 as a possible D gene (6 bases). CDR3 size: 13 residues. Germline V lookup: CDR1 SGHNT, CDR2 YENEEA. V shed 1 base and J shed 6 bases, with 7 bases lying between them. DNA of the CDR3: TGTGCCAGCAGCTTAGCGGGGGTCAATGAGCAGTTCTTC. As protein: CASSLAGVNEQFF.

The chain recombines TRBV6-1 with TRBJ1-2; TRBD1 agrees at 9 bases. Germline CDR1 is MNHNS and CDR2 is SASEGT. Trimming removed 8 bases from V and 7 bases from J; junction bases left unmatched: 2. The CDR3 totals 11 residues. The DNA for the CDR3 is TGTGCCAGCCGGACAGGGGCTGGCTACACCTTC. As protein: CASRTGAGYTF.

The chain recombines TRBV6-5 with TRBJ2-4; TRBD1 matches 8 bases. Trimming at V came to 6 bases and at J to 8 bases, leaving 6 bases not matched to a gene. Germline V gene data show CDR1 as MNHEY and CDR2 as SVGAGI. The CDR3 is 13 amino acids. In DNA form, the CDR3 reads TGTGCCAGCAGCCCGGACAGGGAAGACATTCAGTACTTC. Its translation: CASSPDREDIQYF.

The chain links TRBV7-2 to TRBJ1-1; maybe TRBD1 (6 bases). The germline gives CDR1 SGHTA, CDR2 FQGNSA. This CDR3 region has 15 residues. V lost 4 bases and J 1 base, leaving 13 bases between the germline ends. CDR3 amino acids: CASSSTGTQNTEAFF. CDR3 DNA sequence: TGTGCCAGCAGCTCCACCGGGACACAGAACACTGAAGCTTTCTTT. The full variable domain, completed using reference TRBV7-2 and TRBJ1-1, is GAGVSQSPSNKVTEKGKDVELRCDPISGHTALYWYRQSLGQGLEFLIYFQGNSAPDKSGLPSDRFSAERTGGSVSTLTIQRTQQEDSAVYLCASSSTGTQNTEAFFGQGTRLTVV.

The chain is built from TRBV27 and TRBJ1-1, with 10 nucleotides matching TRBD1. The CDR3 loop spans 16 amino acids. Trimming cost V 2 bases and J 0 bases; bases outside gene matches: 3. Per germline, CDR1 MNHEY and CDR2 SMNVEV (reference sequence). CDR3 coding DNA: TGTGCCAGCAGTTTAAGGACAGGGGGGATGAACACTGAAGCTTTCTTT. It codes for CASSLRTGGMNTEAFF.

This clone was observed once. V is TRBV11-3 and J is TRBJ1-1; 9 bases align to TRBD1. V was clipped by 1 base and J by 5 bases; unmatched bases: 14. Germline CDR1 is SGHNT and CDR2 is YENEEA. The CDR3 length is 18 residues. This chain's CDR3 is CASSLVYPPGQGITEAFF. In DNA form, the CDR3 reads TGTGCCAGCAGCTTAGTCTATCCGCCGGGACAGGGAATTACTGAAGCTTTCTTT.

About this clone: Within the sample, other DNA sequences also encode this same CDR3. The CDR3 DNA follows: TGCGCCAGCAGCTCTGACAGGACTAGCACAGATACGCAGTATTTT. Its protein product is CASSSDRTSTDTQYF. The rearrangement links TRBV5-1 to TRBJ2-3, with a weak D call TRBD1 (6 bases). From germline, CDR1 is SGHRS and CDR2 YFSETQ. The CDR3 sequence is 15 residues long. Deletions cut 3 bases from V and 0 bases from J, with 11 bases between.